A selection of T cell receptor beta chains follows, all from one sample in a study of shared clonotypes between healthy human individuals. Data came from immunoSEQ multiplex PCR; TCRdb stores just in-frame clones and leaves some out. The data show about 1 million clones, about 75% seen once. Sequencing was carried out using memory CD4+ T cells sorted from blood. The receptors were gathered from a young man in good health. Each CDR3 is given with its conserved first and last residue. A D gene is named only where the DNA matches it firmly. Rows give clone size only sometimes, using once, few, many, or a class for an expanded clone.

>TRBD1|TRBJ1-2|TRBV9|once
CASSEQGTDYGYTF
TGTGCCAGCAGCGAACAGGGGACGGACTATGGCTACACCTTC
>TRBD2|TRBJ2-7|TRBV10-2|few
CASSREGTNYEQYF
TGCGCCAGCAGCCGGGAGGGGACTAACTACGAGCAGTACTTC
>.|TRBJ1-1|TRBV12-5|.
CASGLREAEAFF
TGTGCTAGTGGCCTGAGGGAGGCTGAAGCTTTCTTT
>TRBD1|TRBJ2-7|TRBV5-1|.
CASSPGQGVQYF
TGCGCCAGCAGCCCTGGACAGGGTGTACAGTACTTC
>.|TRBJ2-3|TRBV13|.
CASSLPGPSTDTQYF
TGTGCCAGCAGCCTGCCGGGACCGAGCACAGATACGCAGTATTTT
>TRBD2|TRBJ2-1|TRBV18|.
CASSAFEPGLAGTSQASNEQFF
TGTGCCAGCTCAGCCTTTGAGCCGGGGCTAGCGGGGACCAGCCAGGCAAGCAATGAGCAGTTCTTC
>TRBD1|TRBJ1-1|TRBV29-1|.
CSVERTGGTEAFF
TGCAGCGTCGAAAGGACAGGGGGCACTGAAGCTTTCTTT
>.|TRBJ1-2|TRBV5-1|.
CASSLASPSPGYTF
TGCGCCAGCAGCTTGGCTTCCCCCTCCCCTGGCTACACCTTC
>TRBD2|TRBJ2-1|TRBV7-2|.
CASSWASGGGEQFF
TGTGCCAGCAGCTGGGCCAGCGGGGGGGGTGAGCAGTTCTTC
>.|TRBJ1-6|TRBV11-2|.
CASSRTSGFSYNSPLHF
TGTGCCAGCAGCCGCACTTCAGGGTTCTCCTATAATTCACCCCTCCACTTT
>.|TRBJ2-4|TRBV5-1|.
CASSPGTGTGNIQYF
TGCGCCAGCAGCCCAGGAACCGGGACGGGAAACATTCAGTACTTC
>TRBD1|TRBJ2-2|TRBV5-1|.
CASSPGQRNTGELFF
TGCGCCAGCAGCCCGGGACAGCGGAACACCGGGGAGCTGTTTTTT
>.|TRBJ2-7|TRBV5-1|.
CASSYYRSSYEQYF
TGCGCCAGCAGCTATTACAGGAGCTCCTACGAGCAGTACTTC
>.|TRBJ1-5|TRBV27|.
CASRNNNQPQHF
TGTGCCAGCAGGAATAACAATCAGCCCCAGCATTTT
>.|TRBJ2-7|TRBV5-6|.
CASSLSFEQYF
TGTGCCAGCAGCTTGTCTTTCGAGCAGTACTTC
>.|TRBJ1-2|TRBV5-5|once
CASSQANYGYTF
TGTGCCAGCAGCCAGGCTAACTATGGCTACACCTTC
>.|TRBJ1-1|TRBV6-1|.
CASSARSDTEAFF
TGTGCCAGCAGTGCCCGCTCCGACACTGAAGCTTTCTTT
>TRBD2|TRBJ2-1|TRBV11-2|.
CASSATTSGRGNEQFF
TGTGCCAGCAGCGCCACAACTAGCGGGCGGGGCAATGAGCAGTTCTTC
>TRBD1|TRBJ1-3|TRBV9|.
CASSARQGTAGNTIYF
TGTGCCAGCAGCGCCAGACAGGGGACGGCTGGAAACACCATATATTTT
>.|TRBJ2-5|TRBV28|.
CASSVERTQYF
TGTGCCAGCAGTGTGGAAAGGACCCAGTACTTC
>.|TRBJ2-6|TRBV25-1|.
CASSASGKSGANVLTF
TGTGCCAGCAGTGCCTCGGGGAAGTCAGGGGCCAACGTCCTGACTTTC
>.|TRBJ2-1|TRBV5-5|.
CASSLFSQSGEQFF
TGTGCCAGCAGCTTGTTCAGCCAAAGCGGTGAGCAGTTCTTC
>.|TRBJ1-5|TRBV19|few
CASTSGWGNQPQHF
TGTGCCAGTACCTCAGGGTGGGGAAATCAGCCCCAGCATTTT
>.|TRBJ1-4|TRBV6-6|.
CASSTPGEAEKLFF
TGTGCCAGCAGTACCCCAGGGGAAGCGGAAAAACTGTTTTTT
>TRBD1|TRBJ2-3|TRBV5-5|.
CASSRGGQGTSDTQYF
TGTGCCAGCAGCCGAGGGGGACAGGGTACATCGGATACGCAGTATTTT
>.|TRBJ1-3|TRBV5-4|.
CASSSSGGISGNTIYF
TGTGCCAGCAGCTCGTCTGGAGGTATCTCTGGAAACACCATATATTTT
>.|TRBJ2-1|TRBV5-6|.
CASSLWDRGPYNEQFF
TGTGCCAGCAGCTTGTGGGACCGCGGCCCCTACAATGAGCAGTTCTTC
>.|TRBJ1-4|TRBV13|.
CASALRGRSDEKLFF
TGTGCCAGCGCCCTTAGAGGGCGCTCGGATGAAAAACTGTTTTTT
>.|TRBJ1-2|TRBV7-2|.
CASSLEVSFYGYTF
TGTGCCAGCAGCTTAGAAGTCAGCTTCTATGGCTACACCTTC
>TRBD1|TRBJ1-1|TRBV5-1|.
CASTPKTGGNTEAFF
TGCGCCAGCACCCCTAAGACAGGGGGGAACACTGAAGCTTTCTTT
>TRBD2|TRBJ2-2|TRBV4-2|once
CASSQADPIRTGGVGELFF
TGTGCCAGCAGCCAAGCAGATCCCATCCGGACTGGGGGGGTAGGGGAGCTGTTTTTT
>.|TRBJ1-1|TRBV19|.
CASSMGPAGTEAFF
TGTGCCAGTAGTATGGGCCCGGCGGGAACTGAAGCTTTCTTT
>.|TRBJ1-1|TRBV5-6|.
CASRLRGNTEAFF
TGTGCCAGCAGGTTGAGGGGGAACACTGAAGCTTTCTTT
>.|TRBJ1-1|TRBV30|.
CAWTRDTNTEAFF
TGTGCCTGGACGAGGGACACCAACACTGAAGCTTTCTTT
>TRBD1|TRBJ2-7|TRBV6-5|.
CARIRTGAYEQYF
TGTGCCAGGATTAGGACAGGGGCCTACGAGCAGTACTTC
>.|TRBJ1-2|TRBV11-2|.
CASSSRQLGPNYGYTF
TGTGCCAGCAGCTCCCGGCAGCTTGGCCCCAACTATGGCTACACCTTC
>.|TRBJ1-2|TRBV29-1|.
CSVVTLNEGYTF
TGCAGCGTTGTAACCCTGAACGAGGGCTACACCTTC
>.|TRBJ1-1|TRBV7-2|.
CASSLAASGAFF
TGTGCCAGCAGCTTAGCGGCCAGCGGGGCTTTCTTT
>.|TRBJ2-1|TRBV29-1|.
CSVVIPYNEQFF
TGCAGCGTAGTTATCCCCTACAATGAGCAGTTCTTC
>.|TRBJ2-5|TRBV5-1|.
CASSLRRGPETQYF
TGCGCCAGCAGCTTAAGGCGGGGGCCGGAGACCCAGTACTTC
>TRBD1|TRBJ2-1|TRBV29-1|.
CSVSDRYNEQFF
TGCAGCGTATCGGACAGGTACAATGAGCAGTTCTTC
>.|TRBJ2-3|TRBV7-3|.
CASSFYGLSEDTQYF
TGTGCCAGCAGCTTTTACGGGTTGAGCGAGGATACGCAGTATTTT
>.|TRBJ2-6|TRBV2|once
CASREVSGANVLTF
TGTGCCAGCAGAGAGGTATCTGGGGCCAACGTCCTGACTTTC
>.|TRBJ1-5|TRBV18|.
CASSDQRRGGIGNQPQHF
TGTGCCAGCTCTGACCAACGGAGGGGGGGAATTGGCAATCAGCCCCAGCATTTT
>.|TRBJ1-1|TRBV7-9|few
CASSALGGGAFF
TGTGCCAGCAGCGCTCTGGGGGGAGGAGCTTTCTTT
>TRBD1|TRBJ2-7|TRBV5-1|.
CASSTQGAWNEQYF
TGCGCCAGCAGCACCCAGGGGGCTTGGAACGAGCAGTACTTC
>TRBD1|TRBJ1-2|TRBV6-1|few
CASSPGTGLRGYTF
TGTGCCAGCAGTCCCGGGACAGGGTTACGTGGCTACACCTTC
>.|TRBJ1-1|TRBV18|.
CASSPPRGEGKTEAFF
TGTGCCAGCTCACCACCGAGGGGCGAAGGCAAAACTGAAGCTTTCTTT
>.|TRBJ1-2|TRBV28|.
CASSPPRHGYTF
TGTGCCAGCAGTCCCCCGAGGCATGGCTACACCTTC
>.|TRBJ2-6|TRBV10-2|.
CASRDGVSGANVLTF
TGCGCCAGCAGGGACGGGGTCTCCGGGGCCAACGTCCTGACTTTC